This TCR beta chain was captured in a study of T-cell memory formation after mild COVID-19. Study-wide results and limits: A subset of responding clones appeared in pre-infection memory, suggesting cross-reactive memory joined. Researchers could not confirm that second-wave clones peaking on day 37 targeted SARS-CoV-2. CD8+ contracting clones occupied EMRA, while CD4+ ones occupied mainly CM and EM. Clones that got smaller from day 15 to 85 had even CD4/CD8, while clones growing later tipped toward CD4+.

V lost 3 bases, J lost 4 bases, and 10 bases stayed unmatched. The CDR3 has 17 residues. Germline V gives CDR1 LGHDT, CDR2 YNNKEL (reference sequence). TCRdb redid the calling of the 5' RACE reads with MiXCR, one entry per CDR3 protein. Of 550,000 to 600,000 distinct CDR3 sequences in the sample, 17% were seen once. Of note for this clonotype: Its antigen is currently unknown.

The chain links TRBV3-1 to TRBJ2-3, with 10 bases fitting TRBD2. What was sequenced was PBMCs or a T cell subset sorted from them (not recorded which). The TCR was taken from an adult woman who had mild COVID-19 (a few samples of this study predate the infection). Cell type and time point are not known. CDR3 sequence: CASSHPLTSGLADTQYF. Here the CDR3 DNA reads TGTGCCAGCAGCCACCCCCTGACTAGCGGGCTGGCAGATACGCAGTATTTT.